The rows below give T cell receptor beta chains drawn from one sample of a study of early T cells in non-severe SARS-CoV-2 infection. TCRdb ran MiXCR on the 5' RACE reads and lists one entry per CDR3 protein. Of 85,000 to 100,000 distinct CDR3 sequences in the sample, approximately 15% were seen once. Sequenced material: whole blood, taken at baseline. The receptors were gathered from an adult who was a healthcare worker with PCR-confirmed SARS-CoV-2 infection or an uninfected control (not recorded which). The CDR3 runs from the conserved cysteine through the conserved F or W. D genes are given only for firm matches. Clone size is given for some rows only: seen once, a few or many times, or a class if the clone is expanded.

cdr3_nt: TGTGCCAGCAGCCCTGCCGGAATTACAGGGGGTACCTCTGGGGCCAACGTCCTGACTTTC
cdr3_aa: CASSPAGITGGTSGANVLTF
clone_size: few
d_call: TRBD1
j_call: TRBJ2-6
v_call: TRBV28
cdr3_length: 20

cdr3_nt: TGCGCCAGCAGCCAAGATCCGACAGGTATATACGAGCAGTACTTC
cdr3_aa: CASSQDPTGIYEQYF
clone_size: few
d_call: NA
j_call: TRBJ2-7
v_call: TRBV4-1
cdr3_length: 15

cdr3_nt: TGCGCCAGCAGCCAAGATTCGGGGGCGCAAACCGGGGAGCTGTTTTTT
cdr3_aa: CASSQDSGAQTGELFF
clone_size: few
d_call: NA
j_call: TRBJ2-2
v_call: TRBV4-3
cdr3_length: 16

cdr3_nt: TGCGCCAGCACCAATACCGGGGGGAACACCGGGGAGCTGTTTTTT
cdr3_aa: CASTNTGGNTGELFF
clone_size: few
d_call: NA
j_call: TRBJ2-2
v_call: TRBV5-1
cdr3_length: 15

cdr3_nt: TGCAGCGTTGTAATCGGGAGTTGGTACGAGCAGTACTTC
cdr3_aa: CSVVIGSWYEQYF
clone_size: NA
d_call: NA
j_call: TRBJ2-7
v_call: TRBV29-1
cdr3_length: 13

cdr3_nt: TGCAGTGCTCCCAGGCAGCAGAACACTGAAGCTTTCTTT
cdr3_aa: CSAPRQQNTEAFF
clone_size: few
d_call: NA
j_call: TRBJ1-1
v_call: TRBV20-1
cdr3_length: 13

cdr3_nt: TGTGCCAGCTCGCGGGACGGCGAGCAGTACTTC
cdr3_aa: CASSRDGEQYF
clone_size: many
d_call: NA
j_call: TRBJ2-7
v_call: TRBV7-9
cdr3_length: 11

cdr3_nt: TGTGCCAGCAGGAGACAGGGCCATAATTCACCCCTCAACTTT
cdr3_aa: CASRRQGHNSPLNF
clone_size: once
d_call: TRBD1
j_call: TRBJ1-6
v_call: TRBV7-2
cdr3_length: 14

cdr3_nt: TGTGCCAGCAGCTTGGTGGGACAGGGAGCCTACGAGCAGTACTTC
cdr3_aa: CASSLVGQGAYEQYF
clone_size: few
d_call: TRBD1
j_call: TRBJ2-7
v_call: TRBV5-6
cdr3_length: 15

cdr3_nt: TGCAGTGCTGTGCCATGGGGGATTAGCTCCTACGAGCAGTACTTC
cdr3_aa: CSAVPWGISSYEQYF
clone_size: many
d_call: NA
j_call: TRBJ2-7
v_call: TRBV20-1
cdr3_length: 15

cdr3_nt: TGTGCCAGCAGCTTTGAAGGGGGACTATTTGGAGAGACCCAGTACTTC
cdr3_aa: CASSFEGGLFGETQYF
clone_size: NA
d_call: NA
j_call: TRBJ2-5
v_call: TRBV7-6
cdr3_length: 16

cdr3_nt: TGTGCCAGCAGCTTGGTATTAGGGCAGAGCTCGAATGAGCAGTTCTTC
cdr3_aa: CASSLVLGQSSNEQFF
clone_size: NA
d_call: NA
j_call: TRBJ2-1
v_call: TRBV5-6
cdr3_length: 16

cdr3_nt: TGTGCCAGCTCACCGGCGGGACAGGTGACGGCCGGGGCCAACGTCCTGACTTTC
cdr3_aa: CASSPAGQVTAGANVLTF
clone_size: few
d_call: TRBD1
j_call: TRBJ2-6
v_call: TRBV18
cdr3_length: 18

cdr3_nt: TGCAGTGCTAGGGGCCGGAGCACAGATACGCAGTATTTT
cdr3_aa: CSARGRSTDTQYF
clone_size: NA
d_call: NA
j_call: TRBJ2-3
v_call: TRBV20-1
cdr3_length: 13

cdr3_nt: TGTGCCAGCAGCTTAGGTGTCTCCGAGCAGTACTTC
cdr3_aa: CASSLGVSEQYF
clone_size: few
d_call: NA
j_call: TRBJ2-7
v_call: TRBV13
cdr3_length: 12

cdr3_nt: TGTGCCAGCAGCTTAGGCGGAGGTGGACCTCAGCCCCAGCATTTT
cdr3_aa: CASSLGGGGPQPQHF
clone_size: NA
d_call: NA
j_call: TRBJ1-5
v_call: TRBV7-9
cdr3_length: 15

cdr3_nt: TGTGCCAGCTCACCATGGGGGACAGATACGCAGTATTTT
cdr3_aa: CASSPWGTDTQYF
clone_size: few
d_call: NA
j_call: TRBJ2-3
v_call: TRBV18
cdr3_length: 13

cdr3_nt: TGTGCCAGCAGCCTAGGGACAGGGGATGGCTACACCTTC
cdr3_aa: CASSLGTGDGYTF
clone_size: many
d_call: TRBD1
j_call: TRBJ1-2
v_call: TRBV13
cdr3_length: 13

cdr3_nt: TGTGCCAGCAGTTACTCGATTTCAGGTTTAAGTTACAATGAGCAGTTCTTC
cdr3_aa: CASSYSISGLSYNEQFF
clone_size: many
d_call: NA
j_call: TRBJ2-1
v_call: TRBV6-5
cdr3_length: 17

cdr3_nt: TGCGCCAGCAGCCAAGAGCCCTGGGGAGCGGGGGCTTACGAGCAGTACTTC
cdr3_aa: CASSQEPWGAGAYEQYF
clone_size: few
d_call: TRBD2
j_call: TRBJ2-7
v_call: TRBV4-1
cdr3_length: 17

cdr3_nt: TGTGCCAGCAGTTTATTATTTTTGGGGGGGGATGAGCAGTTCTTC
cdr3_aa: CASSLLFLGGDEQFF
clone_size: once
d_call: TRBD2
j_call: TRBJ2-1
v_call: TRBV12-3/TRBV12-4
cdr3_length: 15

cdr3_nt: TGTGCCATCAGTGAATCGGGGAGGCTTGAGCAGTTCTTC
cdr3_aa: CAISESGRLEQFF
clone_size: NA
d_call: NA
j_call: TRBJ2-1
v_call: TRBV10-3
cdr3_length: 13

cdr3_nt: TGTGCCAGCAGTGATACGAGTTACACTGAAGCTTTCTTT
cdr3_aa: CASSDTSYTEAFF
clone_size: NA
d_call: NA
j_call: TRBJ1-1
v_call: TRBV6-1
cdr3_length: 13

cdr3_nt: TGTGCCAGCAGCTTAGCTCGGGAAAACATTCAGTACTTC
cdr3_aa: CASSLARENIQYF
clone_size: few
d_call: NA
j_call: TRBJ2-4
v_call: TRBV11-2
cdr3_length: 13

cdr3_nt: TGTGCCAGCAGCCCTAACAACAGCCCCGGGGAGCTGTTTTTT
cdr3_aa: CASSPNNSPGELFF
clone_size: many
d_call: NA
j_call: TRBJ2-2
v_call: TRBV7-9
cdr3_length: 14

cdr3_nt: TGTGCCAGCAGCGTGACAGGGGCTGGGAAGACCCAGTACTTC
cdr3_aa: CASSVTGAGKTQYF
clone_size: many
d_call: TRBD1
j_call: TRBJ2-5
v_call: TRBV7-9
cdr3_length: 14

cdr3_nt: TGTGCCAGCAAGTGGGGAGGAGGGAATGAGCAGTTCTTC
cdr3_aa: CASKWGGGNEQFF
clone_size: many
d_call: NA
j_call: TRBJ2-1
v_call: TRBV12-3/TRBV12-4
cdr3_length: 13

cdr3_nt: TGTGCCATCAGCATAGGTCAACAGGGGCGGTACTCCTACACCTTC
cdr3_aa: CAISIGQQGRYSYTF
clone_size: few
d_call: TRBD1
j_call: TRBJ1-2
v_call: TRBV6-4
cdr3_length: 15

cdr3_nt: TGTGCCAGCAGTTTAATCGGCGTTACGGACACCGGGGAGCTGTTTTTT
cdr3_aa: CASSLIGVTDTGELFF
clone_size: NA
d_call: NA
j_call: TRBJ2-2
v_call: TRBV27
cdr3_length: 16

cdr3_nt: TGTGCCAGCCTGGGACCAAAGACAGACTACTATGGCTACACCTTC
cdr3_aa: CASLGPKTDYYGYTF
clone_size: NA
d_call: NA
j_call: TRBJ1-2
v_call: TRBV6-5
cdr3_length: 15

cdr3_nt: TGCGCCAGCAGTGGATGGGTTGAAAATACGCAGTATTTT
cdr3_aa: CASSGWVENTQYF
clone_size: few
d_call: NA
j_call: TRBJ2-3
v_call: TRBV10-1
cdr3_length: 13

cdr3_nt: TGTGCCAGCAGCCCATCGGAAGGGGGCACTGAAGCTTTCTTT
cdr3_aa: CASSPSEGGTEAFF
clone_size: many
d_call: NA
j_call: TRBJ1-1
v_call: TRBV3-1
cdr3_length: 14

cdr3_nt: TGTGCCAGCAGCTTAGCGGTCAGGACTAATCAAGAGACCCAGTACTTC
cdr3_aa: CASSLAVRTNQETQYF
clone_size: many
d_call: NA
j_call: TRBJ2-5
v_call: TRBV7-9
cdr3_length: 16

cdr3_nt: TGTGCCAGCAGTCTCCTGGGACTAGCGGCCAGGTACAATGAGCAGTTCTTC
cdr3_aa: CASSLLGLAARYNEQFF
clone_size: once
d_call: TRBD2
j_call: TRBJ2-1
v_call: TRBV28
cdr3_length: 17

cdr3_nt: TGTGCCAGCAGTGACTCTGAGGGAGGCCCAACCGGGGAGCTGTTTTTT
cdr3_aa: CASSDSEGGPTGELFF
clone_size: NA
d_call: NA
j_call: TRBJ2-2
v_call: TRBV6-4
cdr3_length: 16

cdr3_nt: TGCGCCAGCAGCCTCCTTGGGGCCAAAATAAAAAGGGAGCAGTTCTTC
cdr3_aa: CASSLLGAKIKREQFF
clone_size: NA
d_call: NA
j_call: TRBJ2-1
v_call: TRBV4-1
cdr3_length: 16

cdr3_nt: TGTGCCAGCAGCCCGAGAAGTCCTAGCGGGAACGTTATGAACACCGGGGAGCTGTTTTTT
cdr3_aa: CASSPRSPSGNVMNTGELFF
clone_size: few
d_call: TRBD2
j_call: TRBJ2-2
v_call: TRBV7-6
cdr3_length: 20

cdr3_nt: TGCGCCAGCAGCCGTCTTCGACAGGGGGATACTGAAGCTTTCTTT
cdr3_aa: CASSRLRQGDTEAFF
clone_size: few
d_call: TRBD1
j_call: TRBJ1-1
v_call: TRBV5-1
cdr3_length: 15

cdr3_nt: TGTGCCAGCAGTGACTACCCGAGGTTCACAGATACGCAGTATTTT
cdr3_aa: CASSDYPRFTDTQYF
clone_size: few
d_call: NA
j_call: TRBJ2-3
v_call: TRBV2
cdr3_length: 15

cdr3_nt: TGTGCCAGCAGCCTCGGACCAAGAAACTACGAGCAGTACTTC
cdr3_aa: CASSLGPRNYEQYF
clone_size: NA
d_call: NA
j_call: TRBJ2-7
v_call: TRBV3-1
cdr3_length: 14

cdr3_nt: TGTGCCAGCAGTTACTTGTACACTGAAGCTTTCTTT
cdr3_aa: CASSYLYTEAFF
clone_size: many
d_call: NA
j_call: TRBJ1-1
v_call: TRBV6-1
cdr3_length: 12